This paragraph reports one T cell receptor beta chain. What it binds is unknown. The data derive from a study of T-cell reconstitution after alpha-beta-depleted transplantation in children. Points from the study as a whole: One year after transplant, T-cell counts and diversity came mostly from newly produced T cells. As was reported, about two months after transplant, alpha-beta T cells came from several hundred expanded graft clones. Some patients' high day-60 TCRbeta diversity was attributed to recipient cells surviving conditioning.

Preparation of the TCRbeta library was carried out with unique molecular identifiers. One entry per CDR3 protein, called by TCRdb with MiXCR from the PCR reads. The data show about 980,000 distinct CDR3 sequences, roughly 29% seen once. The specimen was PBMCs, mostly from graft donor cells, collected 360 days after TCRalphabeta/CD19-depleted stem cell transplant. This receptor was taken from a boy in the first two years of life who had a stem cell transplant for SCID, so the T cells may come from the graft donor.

CDR3 region: CAITRTSGTTDTQYF. The CDR3, as DNA: TGTGCCATCACCCGGACTAGCGGGACCACAGATACGCAGTATTTT. V gene TRBV10-3 combines with J gene TRBJ2-3, with TRBD2 matching 12 bases. The junction had 4 bases not matched to a gene; V was cut back by 7 bases and J by 2 bases. CDR3 length equals 15 residues. Per the germline V gene, CDR1 is ENHRY and CDR2 is SYGVKD.